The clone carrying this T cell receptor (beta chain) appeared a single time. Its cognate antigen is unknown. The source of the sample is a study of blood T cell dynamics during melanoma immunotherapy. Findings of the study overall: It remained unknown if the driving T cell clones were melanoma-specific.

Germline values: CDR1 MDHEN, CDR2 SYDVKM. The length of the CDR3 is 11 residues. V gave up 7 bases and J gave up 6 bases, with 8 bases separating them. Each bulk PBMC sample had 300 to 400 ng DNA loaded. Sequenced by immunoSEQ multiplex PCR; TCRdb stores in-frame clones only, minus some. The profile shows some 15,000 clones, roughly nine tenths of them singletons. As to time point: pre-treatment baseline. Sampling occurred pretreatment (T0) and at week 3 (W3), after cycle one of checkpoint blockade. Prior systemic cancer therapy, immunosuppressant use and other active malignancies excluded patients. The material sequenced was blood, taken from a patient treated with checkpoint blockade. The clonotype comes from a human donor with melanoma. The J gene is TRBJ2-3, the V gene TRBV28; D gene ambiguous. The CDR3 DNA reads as TGTGCCAGCACCGAGAGGGATACGCAGTATTTT. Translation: CASTERDTQYF.